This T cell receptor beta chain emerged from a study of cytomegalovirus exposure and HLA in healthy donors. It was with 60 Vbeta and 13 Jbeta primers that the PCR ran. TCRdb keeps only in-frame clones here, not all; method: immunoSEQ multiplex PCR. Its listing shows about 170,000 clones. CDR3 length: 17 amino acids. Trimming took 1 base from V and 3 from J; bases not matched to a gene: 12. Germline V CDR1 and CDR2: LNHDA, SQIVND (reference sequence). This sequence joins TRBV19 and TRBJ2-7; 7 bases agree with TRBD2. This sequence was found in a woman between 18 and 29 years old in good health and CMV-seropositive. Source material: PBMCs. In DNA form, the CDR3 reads TGTGCCAGTAGTATAGGATTGGGGACGGGGGGAATCTACGAGCAGTACTTC. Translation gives CASSIGLGTGGIYEQYF. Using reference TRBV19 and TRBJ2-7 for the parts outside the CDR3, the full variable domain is DGGITQSPKYLFRKEGQNVTLSCEQNLNHDAMYWYRQDPGQGLRLIYYSQIVNDFQKGDIAEGYSVSREKKESFPLTVTSAQKNPTAFYLCASSIGLGTGGIYEQYFGPGTRLTVT.